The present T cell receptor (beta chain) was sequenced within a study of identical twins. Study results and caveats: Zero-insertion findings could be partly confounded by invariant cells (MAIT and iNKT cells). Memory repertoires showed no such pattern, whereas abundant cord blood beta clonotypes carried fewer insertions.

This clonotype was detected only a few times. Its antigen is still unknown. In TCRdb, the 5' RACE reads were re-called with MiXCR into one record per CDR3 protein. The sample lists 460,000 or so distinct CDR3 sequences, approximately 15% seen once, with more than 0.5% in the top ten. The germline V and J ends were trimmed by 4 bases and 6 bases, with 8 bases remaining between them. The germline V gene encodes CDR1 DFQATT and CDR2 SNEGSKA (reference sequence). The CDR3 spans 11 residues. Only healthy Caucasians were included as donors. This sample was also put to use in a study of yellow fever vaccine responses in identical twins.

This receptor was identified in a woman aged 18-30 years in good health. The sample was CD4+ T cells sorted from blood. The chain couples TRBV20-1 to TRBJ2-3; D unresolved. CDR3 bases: TGCAGTGCTAAACACCGGGATACGCAGTATTTT. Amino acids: CSAKHRDTQYF.